A selection of T cell receptor beta chains follows, all from one sample in a study of T cell responses to AZD1222 COVID-19 vaccine. Clones were sequenced by immunoSEQ multiplex PCR, and TCRdb holds only the in-frame ones, with some missing. The table records 100,000 or so clones, 89% of them present only once. Sample: peripheral blood, taken 28 days after the second AZD1222 dose. These receptors came from an adult who received the AZD1222 COVID-19 vaccine. Each CDR3 is given with its conserved first and last residue. A D gene is named only where the DNA matches it firmly. Clone size is not always given. Where it is, it says once, few, many or a class for expanded clones.

J: TRBJ2-2; size: .; V: TRBV7-9; D: .; DNA: TGTGCCAGCACCATCACAGGGAACACCGGGGAGCTGTTTTTT; CDR3: CASTITGNTGELFF
J: TRBJ1-3; size: once; V: TRBV7-6; D: .; DNA: TGTGCCAGCAACGACCGGGCAGGCTCCGACACCATATATTTT; CDR3: CASNDRAGSDTIYF
J: TRBJ2-1; size: .; V: TRBV19; D: TRBD2; DNA: TGTGCCAGTAGTCCTTTAGCGGGATTTGAGCAGTTCTTC; CDR3: CASSPLAGFEQFF
J: TRBJ2-7; size: .; V: TRBV15; D: TRBD1; DNA: TGTGCCACCAGCAGACAAAGACAGGGGGCCTACGAGCAGTACTTC; CDR3: CATSRQRQGAYEQYF
J: TRBJ1-5; size: once; V: TRBV19; D: .; DNA: TGTGCCAGTAGTATCGGGGCCTTCTCGAGGGGCAATCAGCCCCAGCATTTT; CDR3: CASSIGAFSRGNQPQHF
J: TRBJ2-1; size: .; V: TRBV5-1; D: .; DNA: TGCGCCAGCAGCGGGTTAGCCCCACTTAATGAGCAGTTCTTC; CDR3: CASSGLAPLNEQFF
J: TRBJ2-7; size: .; V: TRBV6-1; D: .; DNA: TGTGCCAGCAGTGAAATGGGGGTTCTCGAGCAGTACTTC; CDR3: CASSEMGVLEQYF
J: TRBJ1-5; size: .; V: TRBV2; D: TRBD1; DNA: TGTGCCAGCAGTGCGGGACAGGGGGCGTTTCAGCCCCAGCATTTT; CDR3: CASSAGQGAFQPQHF
J: TRBJ2-1; size: .; V: TRBV30; D: TRBD2; DNA: TGTGCCTGGAGGGCAACTAGCGGGAGGGCCGGTGAGCAGTTCTTC; CDR3: CAWRATSGRAGEQFF
J: TRBJ1-1; size: .; V: TRBV7-2; D: .; DNA: TGTGCCAGCAGCTCTTCGCGGGGCTCCACTGAAGCTTTCTTT; CDR3: CASSSSRGSTEAFF
J: TRBJ2-1; size: .; V: TRBV7-2; D: .; DNA: TGTGCCAGCAGCCCCCGTGGGCCCGCCGTTTACAATGAGCAGTTCTTC; CDR3: CASSPRGPAVYNEQFF
J: TRBJ1-2; size: .; V: TRBV28; D: TRBD1; DNA: TGTGCCAGCAGTCCCCAACAGGGGACGCATGGCTACACCTTC; CDR3: CASSPQQGTHGYTF
J: TRBJ2-1; size: .; V: TRBV7-2; D: .; DNA: TGTGCCAGCAGGGACTCCGCGGCAGGTTCCTACAATGAGCAGTTCTTC; CDR3: CASRDSAAGSYNEQFF
J: TRBJ2-7; size: .; V: TRBV6-5; D: .; DNA: TGTGCCAGCAGTTACTCGGGGTTGGAATCCTACGAGCAGTACTTC; CDR3: CASSYSGLESYEQYF
J: TRBJ1-1; size: .; V: TRBV3-1/TRBV3-2; D: .; DNA: TGTGCCAGCAGCCAAGGGGGGTTCAGAGGGAACACTGAAGCTTTCTTT; CDR3: CASSQGGFRGNTEAFF
J: TRBJ2-1; size: .; V: TRBV7-8; D: .; DNA: TGTGCCAGCAGCTTTGCGGGACTCACCAATGAGCAGTTCTTC; CDR3: CASSFAGLTNEQFF
J: TRBJ1-1; size: .; V: TRBV6-5; D: .; DNA: TGTGCCAGCACTTTTACACGGCTGAACACTGAAGCTTTCTTT; CDR3: CASTFTRLNTEAFF
J: TRBJ2-2; size: once; V: TRBV27; D: .; DNA: TGTGCCAGCAGTCGGGGGGCAGGGCGTGTAGGAACCGGGGAGCTGTTTTTT; CDR3: CASSRGAGRVGTGELFF
J: TRBJ2-7; size: .; V: TRBV7-2; D: .; DNA: TGTGCCAGCAGCCCCCTCCCGGGACCCTACGAGCAGTACTTC; CDR3: CASSPLPGPYEQYF
J: TRBJ2-7; size: .; V: TRBV3-1/TRBV3-2; D: TRBD2; DNA: TGTGCCAGCAAGGTAACTAGCGGGAAAAACGAGCAGTACTTC; CDR3: CASKVTSGKNEQYF
J: TRBJ2-1; size: .; V: TRBV28; D: .; DNA: TGTGCCAGCAGTTCCCCGGGAAGCGGGTCCAATGAGCAGTTCTTC; CDR3: CASSSPGSGSNEQFF
J: TRBJ1-2; size: few; V: TRBV7-9; D: .; DNA: TGTGCCAGCAGCTTAGGGGACTATGGCTACACCTTC; CDR3: CASSLGDYGYTF
J: TRBJ2-3; size: .; V: TRBV10-3; D: TRBD2; DNA: TGTGCCATCACTCGGGGAGGGAAAGATACGCAGTATTTT; CDR3: CAITRGGKDTQYF
J: TRBJ1-6; size: .; V: TRBV6-6; D: TRBD1; DNA: TGTGCCAGCAGTCGCCACCCGGGACAGGGGCAGGGACCCCTCCACTTT; CDR3: CASSRHPGQGQGPLHF
J: TRBJ2-7; size: once; V: TRBV6-2/TRBV6-3; D: TRBD2; DNA: TGTGCCAGCAGTTACCGACTGGGAGCGGGAGAGCAGTACTTC; CDR3: CASSYRLGAGEQYF
J: TRBJ1-4; size: .; V: TRBV14; D: .; DNA: TGTGCCAGCAGCCAAGATCCCAGGGCTGGGGAAAAACTGTTTTTT; CDR3: CASSQDPRAGEKLFF
J: TRBJ2-7; size: .; V: TRBV29-1; D: .; DNA: TGCAGCGCGTGGGCGGGTTACGAGCAGTACTTC; CDR3: CSAWAGYEQYF
J: TRBJ1-1; size: .; V: TRBV5-1; D: .; DNA: TGCGCCAGCAGCCCGGCGCTGGGGGCGTTGGGTGAAGCTTTCTTT; CDR3: CASSPALGALGEAFF
J: TRBJ1-5; size: few; V: TRBV3-1/TRBV3-2; D: .; DNA: TGTGCCAGCAGCCAAGAAGACCAGGGGTTTAGTTGCAATCAGCCCCAGCATTTT; CDR3: CASSQEDQGFSCNQPQHF
J: TRBJ2-7; size: .; V: TRBV7-9; D: TRBD1; DNA: TGTGCCAGCAGACCTGGGACAGCCAACGAGCAGTACTTC; CDR3: CASRPGTANEQYF
J: TRBJ2-3; size: .; V: TRBV5-1; D: .; DNA: TGCGCCAGCAGCTTGGCCGGGGGCTACACAGATACGCAGTATTTT; CDR3: CASSLAGGYTDTQYF
J: TRBJ1-4; size: once; V: TRBV6-5; D: .; DNA: TGTGCCAGCAGCACAGGGATCGGCGAAAAACTGTTTTTT; CDR3: CASSTGIGEKLFF
J: TRBJ2-4; size: once; V: TRBV5-1; D: TRBD1; DNA: TGCGCCAGCAGGGGGACAGGGAAAAACATTCAGTACTTC; CDR3: CASRGTGKNIQYF
J: TRBJ1-5; size: .; V: TRBV7-2; D: .; DNA: TGTGCCAGCAGCTTGGAGCCCCTTCAGCCCCAGCATTTT; CDR3: CASSLEPLQPQHF
J: TRBJ1-1; size: .; V: TRBV11-2; D: .; DNA: TGTGCCAGCAGCTTATCTCTAAGGAGGCAAAGCACTGAAGCTTTCTTT; CDR3: CASSLSLRRQSTEAFF
J: TRBJ2-1; size: .; V: TRBV12-3/TRBV12-4; D: .; DNA: TGTGCCAGCAGACCCTTGAGGGGTGAGCAGTTCTTC; CDR3: CASRPLRGEQFF
J: TRBJ2-7; size: few; V: TRBV28; D: .; DNA: TGTGCCAGCACCTACAATACAATCTACGAGCAGTACTTC; CDR3: CASTYNTIYEQYF
J: TRBJ2-1; size: few; V: TRBV9; D: TRBD2; DNA: TGTGCCAGCAGCGTAGGAAGACTAGCGGTTGCACGAAATGAGCAGTTCTTC; CDR3: CASSVGRLAVARNEQFF
J: TRBJ1-4; size: .; V: TRBV30; D: TRBD1; DNA: TGTGCCTGGAGTGTACGGTGGCAGGGGGGTGAAAAACTGTTTTTT; CDR3: CAWSVRWQGGEKLFF
J: TRBJ1-2; size: .; V: TRBV13; D: .; DNA: TGTGCCAGCAGCTCCTTCGACTCAGGCCTCAACTATGGCTACACCTTC; CDR3: CASSSFDSGLNYGYTF
J: TRBJ2-1; size: .; V: TRBV11-2; D: TRBD2; DNA: TGTGCCAGCAGCTCCTGGACTAGCGGGAGGATTACCAATGAGCAGTTCTTC; CDR3: CASSSWTSGRITNEQFF
J: TRBJ2-1; size: .; V: TRBV7-3; D: .; DNA: TGTGCCAGCAGCTTACAGGGATGGGACAATGAGCAGTTCTTC; CDR3: CASSLQGWDNEQFF
J: TRBJ1-2; size: .; V: TRBV5-1; D: .; DNA: TGCGCCAGCAGACTTGATCCAGGGCGAGGCTACACCTTC; CDR3: CASRLDPGRGYTF
J: TRBJ2-3; size: .; V: TRBV6-6; D: TRBD2; DNA: TGTGCCAGCAGTCCTGGACTAGCGGGAAGCACAGATACGCAGTATTTT; CDR3: CASSPGLAGSTDTQYF
J: TRBJ2-6; size: once; V: TRBV5-1; D: .; DNA: TGCGCCAGCAGCTTGGGAGGCTCTGGGGCCAACGTCCTGACTTTC; CDR3: CASSLGGSGANVLTF
J: TRBJ2-1; size: once; V: TRBV24-1; D: TRBD2; DNA: TGTGCCACCAGTGATGATCCCCCCGGTCTAGCGGGAGGTAAAGAGCAGTTCTTC; CDR3: CATSDDPPGLAGGKEQFF
J: TRBJ2-7; size: .; V: TRBV12-5; D: TRBD1; DNA: TGTGCTAGTGGCCTTGGACAGGGGGACGAGCAGTACTTC; CDR3: CASGLGQGDEQYF
J: TRBJ1-5; size: .; V: TRBV5-4; D: .; DNA: TGTGCCAGCAGCTTGGCAGGGTTCAATCAGCCCCAGCATTTT; CDR3: CASSLAGFNQPQHF
J: TRBJ2-1; size: .; V: TRBV21-1; D: .; DNA: TGTGCCAGCCCTTATGCTGCTGAGCAGTTCTTC; CDR3: CASPYAAEQFF
J: TRBJ2-3; size: .; V: TRBV4-3; D: TRBD2; DNA: TGCGCCAGCAGCCAATCTAGCGGGAGCACAGATACGCAGTATTTT; CDR3: CASSQSSGSTDTQYF
J: TRBJ2-7; size: .; V: TRBV11-3; D: .; DNA: TGTGCCAGCAGCCCCGTCCCTTCTGGCTCCTACGAGCAGTACTTC; CDR3: CASSPVPSGSYEQYF
J: TRBJ2-7; size: .; V: TRBV11-3; D: .; DNA: TGTGCCAGCAGCTTCGTCCAGTACGAGCAGTACTTC; CDR3: CASSFVQYEQYF
J: TRBJ1-2; size: .; V: TRBV27; D: TRBD1; DNA: TGTGCCAGCGGAAACAGGGGTGAGGGTGGCTACACCTTC; CDR3: CASGNRGEGGYTF